The T cell receptor beta chain described here comes from a study of regulatory T cells in long-lasting Graves disease. Overall study results and limits: Favoring TRBV28, TRBJ1-2 and TRBJ2-5 was a feature seen in persistent disease.

The sample holds a few counts of this clonotype. What it binds is unknown. One end of the junction varies from germline; a read error may be responsible. CDR1 is LGHNA, CDR2 YNFKEQ, per germline. This CDR3 is built from 15 residues. Noted time point: newly diagnosed GD, antithyroid drugs for less than 3 months. RNA extracted from PBMCs served as the sequencing template. Library construction for TCR beta used iRepertoire HTBI primers and Arm-PCR of CDR3 regions. MiXCR, applied by TCRdb to the multiplex PCR reads, yields one record per CDR3 protein. The sample consists of 350,000 to 450,000 distinct CDR3 sequences, over 9.5% of them appearing once. These same records also appear under a second study, on T cells in Graves' hyperthyroidism and ophthalmopathy.

The receptor's source is a young woman with Graves disease. The input for sequencing was peripheral blood mononuclear cells (PBMCs), taken at new diagnosis, from a patient treated with antithyroid drugs. The rearrangement links TRBV4-2 to TRBJ1-5; D is perhaps TRBD1 (6 bases). The CDR3 spells CASSQGRDINQPQHF. The DNA of the CDR3 is TGCGCCAGCAGCCAGGGCCGGGACATCAATCAGCCCCAGCATTTT.